This paragraph covers one TCR beta chain sequence. Its specificity is unknown. 5'RACE primed from the constant segment yielded TCR alpha and TCR beta cDNA libraries bearing sample barcodes and UMIs. TCRdb re-called the 5' RACE reads with MiXCR, one entry per CDR3 protein. The table has some 57,000 distinct CDR3 sequences, over 9% seen once. This sample is drawn from a study of T-cell memory formation after mild COVID-19. Study findings and constraints: The appearance of some responding clones in pre-infection memory suggested that cross-reactive memory joined. Shrinking CD4+ clones resided mostly in CM and EM, and CD8+ ones in EMRA. CD4/CD8 balance characterized clones contracting day 15 to 85, and CD4+ skew characterized later expanders.

The CDR3 runs 12 residues. V gave up 5 bases and J gave up 7 bases, with 9 bases separating them. CDR1 and CDR2 (germline): MDHEN, SYDVKM. Sequencing used PBMCs or a T cell subset sorted from them (not recorded which). This clonotype was obtained from a man aged 18 to 29 who had mild COVID-19 (a few samples of this study predate the infection). Cell type and time point are not known. The genes are TRBV28 and TRBJ1-5; D uncertain. The CDR3 nucleotides read TGTGCCAGCAGTCCATCGGGGCAGCCCCAGCATTTT. Translated, it gives CASSPSGQPQHF.